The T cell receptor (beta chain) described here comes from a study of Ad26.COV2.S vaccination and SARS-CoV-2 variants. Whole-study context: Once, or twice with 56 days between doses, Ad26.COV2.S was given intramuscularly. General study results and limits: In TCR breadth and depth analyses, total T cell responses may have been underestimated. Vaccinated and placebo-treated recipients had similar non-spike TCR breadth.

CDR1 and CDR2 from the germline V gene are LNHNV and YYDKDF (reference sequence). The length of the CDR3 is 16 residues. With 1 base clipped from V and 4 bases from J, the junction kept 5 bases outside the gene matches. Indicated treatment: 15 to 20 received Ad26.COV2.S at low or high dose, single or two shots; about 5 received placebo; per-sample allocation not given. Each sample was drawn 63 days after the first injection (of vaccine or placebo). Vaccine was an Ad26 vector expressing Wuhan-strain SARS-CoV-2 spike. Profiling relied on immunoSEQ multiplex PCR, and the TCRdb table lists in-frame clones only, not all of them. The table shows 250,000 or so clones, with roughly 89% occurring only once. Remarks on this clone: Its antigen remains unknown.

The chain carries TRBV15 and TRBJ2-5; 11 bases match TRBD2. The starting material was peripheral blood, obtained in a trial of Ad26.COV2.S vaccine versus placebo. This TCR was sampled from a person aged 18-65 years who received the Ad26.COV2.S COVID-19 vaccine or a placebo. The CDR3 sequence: CATSRVLAGGLETQYF. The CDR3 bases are TGTGCCACCAGCAGAGTATTAGCGGGAGGGCTAGAGACCCAGTACTTC.